The 14 T cell receptor beta chains below were found in one sample sequenced in a study of lymphopenia after photon versus proton radiotherapy. Sequencing was performed with immunoSEQ multiplex PCR; in TCRdb, only in-frame clones are kept and a portion is missing. This sample has roughly 30,000 clones, with about 91% found just once. This sample comprised peripheral blood, obtained from a patient treated with proton-based radiotherapy. These receptors all stem from an older woman with cholangiocarcinoma. Some clones in this sample may be carry-over from other donors' samples.

The chain is built from TRBV7-2 and TRBJ2-3; 10 nucleotides line up with TRBD2. Germline assignment: CDR1 SGHTA and CDR2 FQGNSA. CDR3 length: 15 residues. After removal of 5 bases from V and 8 bases from J, the junction contained 10 bases not matched to a gene. CDR3 nucleotide sequence: TGTGCCAGCAGCCGGAGCGGGGGGGACACCTTTACGCAGTATTTT. Translated, it gives CASSRSGGDTFTQYF.

The rearrangement links TRBV5-1 to TRBJ1-4, with D tentatively TRBD1 (5 bases). From germline, CDR1 is SGHRS and CDR2 YFSETQ. V was clipped by 4 bases and J by 6 bases, with 13 bases between them. The CDR3 length is 14 residues. The CDR3 DNA follows: TGCGCCAGCAGCCAGGTCCGGGGGGATGAAAAACTGTTTTTT. Amino acids: CASSQVRGDEKLFF.

This clone was detected only once. The same CDR3 is also encoded by other DNA sequences in this sample. The CDR3 is CASSSGNTYNEQFF. The CDR3, as DNA: TGTGCCAGCAGTTCAGGGAACACCTACAATGAGCAGTTCTTC. This chain uses TRBV27 with TRBJ2-1, with D tentatively TRBD1 (5 bases). V shed 4 bases and J shed 2 bases, with 9 bases lying between them. Per germline, CDR1 MNHEY and CDR2 SMNVEV (reference sequence). The CDR3 loop spans 14 amino acids.

This chain connects TRBV6-4 to TRBJ2-1; D unresolved. Trimming removed 5 bases at V and 4 bases at J, with 18 bases between. Germline V gene lookup returns CDR1 MRHNA and CDR2 SNTAGT. The CDR3 covers 16 residues. CDR3 DNA: TGTGCCAGCAGTCCGAAAGGGTCAGCTTCTTACAATGAGCAGTTCTTC. Amino acids: CASSPKGSASYNEQFF.

The chain has TRBV2 and TRBJ1-2; D remains unclear. Trimming stripped 1 base from V and 4 bases from J, with 10 bases between. The CDR3 contains 14 residues. The germline CDR1 and CDR2 sequences are SNHLY and FYNNEI. CDR3 region: CASSEGNSIYGYTF. As DNA, the CDR3 is TGTGCCAGCAGTGAAGGAAACAGTATCTATGGCTACACCTTC.

The chain couples TRBV6-6 to TRBJ1-3; D not resolved. Germline V gene lookup returns CDR1 MNHNY and CDR2 SVGAGI (reference sequence). Between the trimmed V and J ends, which lost 6 bases and 8 bases, there was a span of 11 bases. The CDR3 is made up of 12 amino acids. CDR3 loop: CASSLGRDTIYF. The CDR3 DNA reads TGTGCCAGCAGCCTAGGTCGCGACACCATATATTTT.

This rearrangement joins TRBV13 to TRBJ2-3, with D unresolved. This CDR3 region has 13 residues. Germline V gene lookup returns CDR1 PRHDT and CDR2 FYEKMQ (reference sequence). V was pared by 5 bases and J by 4 bases, with 10 bases between. The CDR3 loop is CASSPRSPDTQYF. The CDR3 DNA sequence: TGTGCCAGCAGCCCCCGTTCCCCAGATACGCAGTATTTT.

The J gene is TRBJ1-1, the V gene TRBV6-5, with 10 bases identical to TRBD1. The germline V gene encodes CDR1 MNHEY and CDR2 SVGAGI. V was pared by 2 bases and J by 5 bases, with 2 bases of the junction left unmatched. CDR3 length equals 14 residues. CDR3 coding DNA: TGTGCCAGCAGTTACGGGACAGGGGAAACTGAAGCTTTCTTT. Its translation: CASSYGTGETEAFF.

The J gene is TRBJ1-4, the V gene TRBV30; no reliable D call. Germline assignment: CDR1 GTSNPN and CDR2 SVGIG (reference sequence). Trimming stripped 1 base from V and 8 bases from J, with 11 bases between. This CDR3 spans 13 amino acids. The chain's CDR3 is CAWSGLDGEKLFF. In DNA, the CDR3 is TGTGCCTGGAGTGGACTGGACGGGGAAAAACTGTTTTTT.

The chain carries TRBV6-6 and TRBJ2-1; 8 bases are a match to TRBD2. There are 16 residues in the CDR3. CDR1 is MNHNY, CDR2 SVGAGI, per germline (reference sequence). The V gene end was trimmed by 8 bases and the J gene end by 8 bases; junction bases not matched to a gene: 17. The CDR3: CASERRGTSLIYEQFF. The CDR3 nucleotides are TGTGCCAGCGAGAGGAGGGGGACTAGTTTAATCTATGAGCAGTTCTTC.

The chain is built from TRBV11-1 and TRBJ1-1, with a possible D match to TRBD1 (5 bases). The CDR3 is made up of 14 amino acids. CDR1 and CDR2 from the germline V gene are SGHAT and FQDESV (reference sequence). Between the trimmed V and J ends, which lost 1 base and 4 bases, there was a span of 10 bases. CDR3 DNA sequence: TGTGCCAGCAGCTTAGAGTGGGGGAGCACTGAAGCTTTCTTT. Amino acids: CASSLEWGSTEAFF.

The chain recombines TRBV5-1 with TRBJ2-1; D is uncertain. The V gene lost 2 bases and the J gene lost 9 bases, with 12 bases spanning the gap. The germline CDR1 and CDR2 sequences are SGHRS and YFSETQ. There are 13 residues in the CDR3. In DNA form, the CDR3 reads TGCGCCAGCAGCTTAGGAAGGGTGAGTGAGCAGTTCTTC. The encoded protein is CASSLGRVSEQFF.

The V call is TRBV7-2, the J call TRBJ2-1; D remains unclear. Germline CDR1 is SGHTA and CDR2 is FQGNSA. This CDR3 comprises 14 residues. Trimming pared 1 base from V and 6 bases from J, leaving 10 bases between. The CDR3 nucleotides are TGTGCCAGCAGCTTAGTTGGGCGGCCCAATGAGCAGTTCTTC. Protein: CASSLVGRPNEQFF.

This chain uses TRBV27 with TRBJ1-5; unclear D gene. This CDR3 spans 16 amino acids. The V and J ends lost 5 bases and 0 bases respectively, with 14 bases between them. Germline assignment: CDR1 MNHEY and CDR2 SMNVEV (reference sequence). The CDR3 DNA reads TGTGCCAGCAGTCAGGAAGGATTACTTAGCAATCAGCCCCAGCATTTT. Encoded protein: CASSQEGLLSNQPQHF.